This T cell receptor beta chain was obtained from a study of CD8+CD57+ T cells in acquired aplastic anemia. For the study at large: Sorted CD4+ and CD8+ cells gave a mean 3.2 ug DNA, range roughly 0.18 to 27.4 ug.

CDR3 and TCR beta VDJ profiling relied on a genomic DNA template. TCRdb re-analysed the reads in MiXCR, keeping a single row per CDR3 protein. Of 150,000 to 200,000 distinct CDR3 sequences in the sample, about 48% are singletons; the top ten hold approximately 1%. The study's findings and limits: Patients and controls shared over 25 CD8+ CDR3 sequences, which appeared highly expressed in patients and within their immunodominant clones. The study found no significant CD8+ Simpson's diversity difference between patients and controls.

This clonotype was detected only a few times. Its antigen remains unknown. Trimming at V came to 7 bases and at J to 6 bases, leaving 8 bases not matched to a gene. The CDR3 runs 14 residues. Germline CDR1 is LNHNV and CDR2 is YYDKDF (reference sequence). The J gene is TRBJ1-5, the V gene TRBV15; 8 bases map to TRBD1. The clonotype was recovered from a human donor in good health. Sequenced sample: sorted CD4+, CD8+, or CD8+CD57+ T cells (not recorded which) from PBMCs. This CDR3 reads CATTTGVWGQPQHF. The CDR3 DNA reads TGTGCCACCACGACAGGGGTATGGGGTCAGCCCCAGCATTTT.